This TCR beta chain came from a study of early stage breast cancer tumors. The study, taken as a whole, reports: Most shared enriched TCRB sequences were commonly generated ones. Blood repertoires resembled normal breast more than tumor.

The V end lost 1 base, the J end lost 5 bases, and 20 bases lay between the germline ends. Germline CDR1 reads SSHAT; CDR2 reads FNYEAQ (reference sequence). The CDR3 sequence is 17 residues long. In regard to this clone: As yet, its antigen is unknown.

Profiled with immunoSEQ multiplex PCR; TCRdb holds only in-frame clones, not every one. The sample has fewer than 25,000 clones; 60% to 70% are singletons. This rearrangement joins TRBV7-7 to TRBJ2-5, with D perhaps TRBD2 (6 bases). The sequence was obtained from a person in their 60s with breast cancer. Input material: breast tumor tissue. CDR3 bases: TGTGCCAGCAGCTTAGGCCTGTGGGTGTGGGGGGAGGAGACCCAGTACTTC. Translated: CASSLGLWVWGEETQYF.